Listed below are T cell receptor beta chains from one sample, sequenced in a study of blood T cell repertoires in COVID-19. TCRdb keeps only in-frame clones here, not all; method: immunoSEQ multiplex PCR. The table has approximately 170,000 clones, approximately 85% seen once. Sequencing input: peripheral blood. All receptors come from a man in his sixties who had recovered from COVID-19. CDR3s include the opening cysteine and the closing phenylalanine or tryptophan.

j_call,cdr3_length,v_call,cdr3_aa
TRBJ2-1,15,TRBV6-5,CASSYVTSGGGVSFF
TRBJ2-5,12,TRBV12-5,CASGFGPRDRDF
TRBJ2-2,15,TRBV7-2,CASILAGGLIGELFF
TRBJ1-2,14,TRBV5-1,CASSFEQGSGGYTF
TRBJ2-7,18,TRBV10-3,CAIGTPTSGGPSSYEQYF
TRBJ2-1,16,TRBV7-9,CASSSTGGAAYNEQFF
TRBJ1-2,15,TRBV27,CASSLAGGNQVGYTF
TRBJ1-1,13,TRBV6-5,CASSYPGSSAAFF
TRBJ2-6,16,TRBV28,CASRRTERGGANVLTF
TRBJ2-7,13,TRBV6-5,CASSYSKSGRRYF
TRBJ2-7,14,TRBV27,CASRGQETSYEQYF
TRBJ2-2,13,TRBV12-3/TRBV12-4,CASSLGGTRELFF
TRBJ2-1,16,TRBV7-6,CASSAPRDGGINEQFF
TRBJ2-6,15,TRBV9,CASSPRESGANVLTF
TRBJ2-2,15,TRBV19,CASSIVQGSTGELFF
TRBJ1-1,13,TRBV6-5,CASSYESDTEAFF
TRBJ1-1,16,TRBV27,CASSPWTGGLNTEAFF
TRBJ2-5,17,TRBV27,CASSPGTSGGIWGTQYF
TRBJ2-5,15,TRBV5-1,CASSLASGGQETQYF
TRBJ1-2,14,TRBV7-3,CASSLRGTGDGYTF
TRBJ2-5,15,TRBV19,CASSMWEKGQETQYF
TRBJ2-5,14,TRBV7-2,CASSTQAIAETQYF
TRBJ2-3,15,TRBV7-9,CASSLVGGPHDTQYF
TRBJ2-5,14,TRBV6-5,CASSRGQGRQTQYF
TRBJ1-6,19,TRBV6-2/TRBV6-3,CASSYSGQGPPYSNSPLHF
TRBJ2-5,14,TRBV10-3,CANSRGGDSETQYF
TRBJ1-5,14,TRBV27,CASSLAGVDQPQHF
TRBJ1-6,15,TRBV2,CASKDARSYNSPLHF
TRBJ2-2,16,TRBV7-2,CASSPAIRGGTGELFF
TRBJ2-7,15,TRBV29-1,CSVQLRPGQNYEQYF
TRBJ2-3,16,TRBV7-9,CASVFSGGLHGDTQYF
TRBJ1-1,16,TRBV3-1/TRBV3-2,CASSPLKGGMNTEAFF
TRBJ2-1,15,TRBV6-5,CASRDNSGGANEQFF
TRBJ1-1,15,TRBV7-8,CASSPPGGGPQEAFF
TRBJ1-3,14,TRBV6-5,CASSYGGGGNTIYF
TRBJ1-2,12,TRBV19,CASSRTGAGYTF
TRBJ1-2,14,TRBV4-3,CASSPGRTNYGYTF
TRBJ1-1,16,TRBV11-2,CASSLELGQRRTEAFF
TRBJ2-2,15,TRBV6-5,CASSYYSRYTGELFF
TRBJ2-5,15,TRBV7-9,CASSSGLAVGETQYF
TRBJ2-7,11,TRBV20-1,CSARREYEQYF
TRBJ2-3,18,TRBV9,CASSIRTSGGGGTDTQYF
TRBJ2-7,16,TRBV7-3,CASSLRGGTGVYEQYF
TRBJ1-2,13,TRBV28,CASSLEAGRSYTF
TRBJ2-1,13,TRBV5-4,CASSKKRDIEQFF
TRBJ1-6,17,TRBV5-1,CASSLVPQGPSNSPLHF
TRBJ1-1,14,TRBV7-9,CASSLLYPGTEAFF
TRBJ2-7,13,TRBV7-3,CASSFGSGYEQYF
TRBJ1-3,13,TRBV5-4,CASTAGSGNTIYF
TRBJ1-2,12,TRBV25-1,CASSPGSYGYTF
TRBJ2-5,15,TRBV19,CASSQGTSGVETQYF
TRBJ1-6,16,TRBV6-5,CASSYSGQGFNSPLHF
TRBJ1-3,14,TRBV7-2,CASSHDRAGNTIYF
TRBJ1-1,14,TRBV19,CASSLVRGVTEAFF
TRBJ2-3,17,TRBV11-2,CASSPGRDRGPADTQYF
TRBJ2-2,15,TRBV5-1,CASSHSGGDTGELFF
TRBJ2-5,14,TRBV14,CASSRQGAKETQYF
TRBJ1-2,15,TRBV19,CASIPVGQGNYGYTF
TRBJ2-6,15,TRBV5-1,CASSPPGAGANVLTF
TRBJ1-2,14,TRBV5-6,CASSWNRGQGGYTF